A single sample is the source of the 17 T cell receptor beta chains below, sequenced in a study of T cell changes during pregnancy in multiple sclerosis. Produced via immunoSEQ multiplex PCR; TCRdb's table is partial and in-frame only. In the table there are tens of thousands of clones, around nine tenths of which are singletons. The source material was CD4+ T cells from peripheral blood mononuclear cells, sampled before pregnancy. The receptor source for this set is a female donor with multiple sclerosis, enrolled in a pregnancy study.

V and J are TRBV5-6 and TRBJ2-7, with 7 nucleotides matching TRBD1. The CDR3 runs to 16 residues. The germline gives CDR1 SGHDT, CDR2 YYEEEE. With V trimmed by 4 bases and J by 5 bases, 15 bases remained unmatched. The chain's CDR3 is CASSPRRTGQQNEQYF. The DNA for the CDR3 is TGTGCCAGCAGCCCTAGGCGCACGGGACAGCAAAACGAGCAGTACTTC.

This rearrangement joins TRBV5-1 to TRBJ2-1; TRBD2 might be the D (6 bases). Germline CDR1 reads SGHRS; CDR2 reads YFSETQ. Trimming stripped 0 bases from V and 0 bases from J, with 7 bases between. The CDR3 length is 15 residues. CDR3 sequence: CASSLEGGSYNEQFF. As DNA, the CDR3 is TGCGCCAGCAGCTTGGAGGGAGGCTCCTACAATGAGCAGTTCTTC.

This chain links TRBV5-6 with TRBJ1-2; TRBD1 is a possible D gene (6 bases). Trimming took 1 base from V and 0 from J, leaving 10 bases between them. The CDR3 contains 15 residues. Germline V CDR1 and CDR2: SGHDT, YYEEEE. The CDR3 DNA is TGTGCCAGCAGCTTGACCCCAGGGGCTAACTATGGCTACACCTTC. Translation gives CASSLTPGANYGYTF.

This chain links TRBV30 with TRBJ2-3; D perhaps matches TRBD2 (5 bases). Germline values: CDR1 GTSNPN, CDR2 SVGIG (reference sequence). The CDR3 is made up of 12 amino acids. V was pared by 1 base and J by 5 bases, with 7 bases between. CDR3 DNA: TGTGCCTGGAGTGGCGGAGGAGATACGCAGTATTTT. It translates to CAWSGGGDTQYF. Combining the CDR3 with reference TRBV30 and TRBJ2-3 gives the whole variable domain SQTIHQWPATLVQPVGSPLSLECTVEGTSNPNLYWYRQAAGRGLQLLFYSVGIGQISSEVPQNLSASRPQDRQFILSSKKLLLSDSGFYLCAWSGGGDTQYFGPGTRLTVL.

The CDR3 reads CASSQGGGGGEETQYF. The CDR3 DNA reads TGCGCCAGCAGCCAAGGAGGAGGAGGGGGCGAAGAGACCCAGTACTTC. This chain joins TRBV4-1 and TRBJ2-5; D may be TRBD1 (7 bases). CDR3 length equals 16 residues. Germline lookup yields CDR1 MGHRA and CDR2 YSYEKL. V lost 1 base and J 3 bases, leaving 15 bases between the germline ends.

CDR3 protein: CASSEAWLSYEQYF. The CDR3 DNA reads as TGTGCCAGCAGTGAAGCCTGGCTCTCCTACGAGCAGTACTTC. V usage is TRBV2 and J usage is TRBJ2-7; D gene unclear. Looked up from germline, CDR1 is SNHLY and CDR2 is FYNNEI. Deletions cut 0 bases from V and 0 bases from J, with 6 bases between. The CDR3 totals 14 residues.

The DNA for the CDR3 is TGTGCCACCAACGACCGGGTCGATTCTTTCGATGAGCAGTTCTTC. It encodes CATNDRVDSFDEQFF. This sequence joins TRBV6-1 and TRBJ2-1; D gene ambiguous. Trimming removed 10 bases at V and 8 bases at J, with 24 bases between. This CDR3 has 15 residues. Per the germline V gene, CDR1 is MNHNS and CDR2 is SASEGT.

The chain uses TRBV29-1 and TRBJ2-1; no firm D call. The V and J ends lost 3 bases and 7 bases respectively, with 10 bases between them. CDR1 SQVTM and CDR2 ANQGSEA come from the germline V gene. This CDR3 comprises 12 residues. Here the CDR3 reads CSVDVEWNEQFF. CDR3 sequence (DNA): TGCAGCGTTGATGTAGAGTGGAATGAGCAGTTCTTC.

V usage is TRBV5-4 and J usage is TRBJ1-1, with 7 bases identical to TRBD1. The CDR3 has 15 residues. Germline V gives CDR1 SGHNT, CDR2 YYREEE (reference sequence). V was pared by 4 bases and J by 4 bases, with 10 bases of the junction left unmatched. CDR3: CASSPRQGITTEAFF. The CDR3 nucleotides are TGTGCCAGCAGCCCCCGACAGGGAATAACCACTGAAGCTTTCTTT.

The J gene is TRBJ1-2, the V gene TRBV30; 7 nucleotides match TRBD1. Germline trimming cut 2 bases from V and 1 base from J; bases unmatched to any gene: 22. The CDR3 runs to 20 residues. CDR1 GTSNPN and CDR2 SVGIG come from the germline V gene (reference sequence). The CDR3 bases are TGTGCCTGGAGTATATTACCCCACAGGGGTGGCCCGGAGGGTAACTATGGCTACACCTTC. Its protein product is CAWSILPHRGGPEGNYGYTF.

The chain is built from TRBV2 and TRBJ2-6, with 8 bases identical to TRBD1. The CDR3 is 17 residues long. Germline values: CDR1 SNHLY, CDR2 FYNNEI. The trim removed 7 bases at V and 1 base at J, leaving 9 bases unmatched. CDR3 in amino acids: CASTRTGLPSGANVLTF. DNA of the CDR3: TGTGCCAGCACCCGGACAGGGCTCCCGTCTGGGGCCAACGTCCTGACTTTC.

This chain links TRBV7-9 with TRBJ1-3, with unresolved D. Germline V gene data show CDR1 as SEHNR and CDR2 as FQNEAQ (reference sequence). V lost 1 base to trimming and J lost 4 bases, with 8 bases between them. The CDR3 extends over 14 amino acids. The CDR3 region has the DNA TGTGCCAGCAGCTTAGGGCACGCAGGAAACACCATATATTTT. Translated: CASSLGHAGNTIYF.

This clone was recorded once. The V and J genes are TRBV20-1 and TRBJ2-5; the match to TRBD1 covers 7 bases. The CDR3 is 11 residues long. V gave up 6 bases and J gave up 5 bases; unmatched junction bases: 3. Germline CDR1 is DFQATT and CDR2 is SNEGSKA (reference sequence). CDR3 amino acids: CSAARGETQYF. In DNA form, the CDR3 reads TGCAGTGCCGCCAGGGGGGAGACCCAGTACTTC.

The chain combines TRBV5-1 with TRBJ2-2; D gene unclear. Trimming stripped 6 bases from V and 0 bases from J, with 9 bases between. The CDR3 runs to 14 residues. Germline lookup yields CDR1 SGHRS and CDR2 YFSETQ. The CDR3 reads CASTIDSNTGELFF. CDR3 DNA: TGCGCCAGCACCATAGATTCGAACACCGGGGAGCTGTTTTTT.

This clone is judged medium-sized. DNA for the CDR3: TGTGCCAGCAGCCCCCTGACAGGGATGAACACTGAAGCTTTCTTT. Translated, it gives CASSPLTGMNTEAFF. This chain connects TRBV11-2 to TRBJ1-1; 7 nucleotides line up with TRBD1. The CDR3 runs to 15 residues. The junction had 6 bases not matched to a gene; V was cut back by 5 bases and J by 0 bases. Germline-derived CDR1 and CDR2 are SGHAT and FQNNGV.

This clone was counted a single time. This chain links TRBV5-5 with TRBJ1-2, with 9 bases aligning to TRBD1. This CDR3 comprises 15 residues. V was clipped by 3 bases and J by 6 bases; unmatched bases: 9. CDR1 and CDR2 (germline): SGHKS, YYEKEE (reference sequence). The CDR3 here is CASSSTGGETNGYTF. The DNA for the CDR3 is TGTGCCAGCAGCTCGACAGGGGGGGAAACTAATGGCTACACCTTC.

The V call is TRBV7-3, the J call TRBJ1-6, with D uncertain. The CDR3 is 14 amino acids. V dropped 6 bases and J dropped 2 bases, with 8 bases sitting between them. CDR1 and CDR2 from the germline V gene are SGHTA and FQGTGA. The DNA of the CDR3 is TGTGCCAGCAGTGCGGGCCCCTATAATTCACCCCTCCACTTT. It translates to CASSAGPYNSPLHF.